This T cell receptor beta chain is from a study of cytomegalovirus exposure and HLA in healthy donors. The donors gave bone marrow, and they were healthy. Per the germline V gene, CDR1 is SGHVS and CDR2 is FNYEAQ. V lost 8 bases and J 5 bases, leaving 18 bases between the germline ends. The length of the CDR3 is 14 residues. Study results and caveats: Solely CMV serostatus was available to characterize immune exposure. Apparent HLA restriction characterized most CMV-associated TCR beta chains in a later analysis. Fewer N-insertions (relative to the roughly 730-donor mean) were reportedly seen in an Asian-associated ancestry cluster in a later analysis.

As concerns this clone: Its antigen is not identified.

The PCR contained 60 Vbeta and 13 Jbeta primers. Measured with immunoSEQ multiplex PCR; TCRdb has only the in-frame clones, and not every one. The repertoire holds around 120,000 clones, with around four fifths as singletons. The chain combines TRBV7-6 with TRBJ2-5; the D gene is possibly TRBD1 (7 bases). The receptor comes from a boy aged 2 to 10 in good health and CMV-seronegative. The sample taken for sequencing was PBMCs. The CDR3 protein is CASRRQGRGETQYF. CDR3 in DNA: TGTGCCAGCCGAAGACAGGGACGGGGGGAGACCCAGTACTTC.